The 32 T cell receptor beta chains presented below share a single source sample, sequenced in a study of a mutant IDH1 vaccine in newly diagnosed glioma. As for time point: week 5, during vaccination. Vaccination used 300 ug of mutant IDH1 20-mer peptide per dose, with topical imiquimod. Assay: immunoSEQ multiplex PCR; the TCRdb copy retains only in-frame clones and omits some. The sample consists of tens of thousands of clones, 90% to 95% of them appearing once. The antigens for these receptors are not known. The sample consisted of PBMCs, taken from a glioma patient whose treatment included an IDH1 peptide vaccine. These TCRs come from a woman between 45 and 65 years old with glioma.

This rearrangement joins TRBV14 to TRBJ2-7; 9 bases are a match to TRBD2. The CDR3 is made up of 16 amino acids. The V gene's germline CDR1 is SGHDN and CDR2 FVKESK. V lost 2 bases, J lost 2 bases, and 7 bases stayed unmatched. The CDR3 protein is CASSQRGTSPAYEQYF. The CDR3 DNA is TGTGCCAGCAGCCAACGGGGGACTAGCCCAGCCTACGAGCAGTACTTC.

This clone has a single count. This chain connects TRBV5-4 to TRBJ1-6; TRBD1 matches at 8 bases. Trimming took 3 bases from V and 9 from J; bases not matched to a gene: 8. Germline values: CDR1 SGHNT, CDR2 YYREEE (reference sequence). The CDR3 consists of 15 residues. Here the CDR3 DNA reads TGTGCCAGCAGCTCCCGGACAGGGCAGGGTTCACCCCTCCACTTT. It encodes CASSSRTGQGSPLHF.

Details on this clone: Other DNA sequences from this sample encode an identical CDR3 as well. The V call is TRBV5-5, the J call TRBJ1-5; D unresolved. CDR1 SGHKS and CDR2 YYEKEE come from the germline V gene (reference sequence). This CDR3 spans 13 amino acids. V lost 0 bases and J lost 1, with 2 bases in between. CDR3 DNA sequence: TGTGCCAGCAGCTTGGGGAGCAATCAGCCCCAGCATTTT. Amino acid sequence: CASSLGSNQPQHF.

The V and J genes are TRBV18 and TRBJ1-5, with a tentative D call TRBD1 (6 bases). The length of the CDR3 is 16 residues. Trimming removed 3 bases from V and 0 bases from J, with 12 bases in between. Germline-derived CDR1 and CDR2 are KGHSH and LQKENI. The DNA for the CDR3 is TGTGCCAGCTCACCCGCGACGGGACATAGCAATCAGCCCCAGCATTTT. This translates into CASSPATGHSNQPQHF.

This clone showed up just once. The CDR3 DNA reads TGCGCCAGCAGCCTTGCCGGCGAGCAGTACTTC. Protein sequence: CASSLAGEQYF. This chain joins TRBV4-1 and TRBJ2-7; no clear D gene. Per the germline V gene, CDR1 is MGHRA and CDR2 is YSYEKL. The CDR3 extends over 11 amino acids. The V gene lost 4 bases and the J gene lost 6 bases, with 7 bases spanning the gap.

The rearrangement uses TRBV9 and TRBJ2-3; TRBD2 matches at 11 bases. Trimming took 3 bases from V and 1 from J; bases not matched to a gene: 7. Germline-derived CDR1 and CDR2 are SGDLS and YYNGEE. CDR3 length equals 17 residues. The CDR3 protein is CASSGGLAGSGTDTQYF. The CDR3 DNA reads as TGTGCCAGCAGCGGCGGACTAGCGGGCTCAGGCACAGATACGCAGTATTTT.

This clone was counted a single time. The V gene is TRBV28, the J gene TRBJ2-1, with D uncertain. The CDR3 is 15 residues long. Germline values: CDR1 MDHEN, CDR2 SYDVKM. Trimming pared 5 bases from V and 0 bases from J, leaving 11 bases between. As DNA, the CDR3 is TGTGCCAGCAGTGAGGACCGGAGCTCCTACAATGAGCAGTTCTTC. Protein: CASSEDRSSYNEQFF.

The chain employs TRBV2 and TRBJ1-5; 10 nucleotides line up with TRBD1. Germline V gene data show CDR1 as SNHLY and CDR2 as FYNNEI. The CDR3 extends over 14 amino acids. Trimming cost V 4 bases and J 6 bases; bases outside gene matches: 3. CDR3 protein: CASSGGQGVQPQHF. CDR3 DNA sequence: TGTGCCAGCAGTGGCGGACAGGGGGTTCAGCCCCAGCATTTT.

The DNA of the CDR3 is TGTGCCAGCAGTTATGGTTTCGGGTTCACAGATACGCAGTATTTT. Translated: CASSYGFGFTDTQYF. The V gene is TRBV6-5, the J gene TRBJ2-3; D ambiguous. The CDR3 covers 15 residues. CDR1 MNHEY and CDR2 SVGAGI come from the germline V gene. The ends were cut back, 3 bases at V and 2 bases at J, with 12 bases in the middle.

The chain uses TRBV29-1 and TRBJ1-1; unclear D gene. Germline assignment: CDR1 SQVTM and CDR2 ANQGSEA. The CDR3 contains 12 residues. Trimming cost V 0 bases and J 1 base, with 3 bases left between them. The CDR3 here is CSVEDPNTEAFF. The CDR3 region has the DNA TGCAGCGTTGAAGACCCGAACACTGAAGCTTTCTTT.

The CDR3 region is CASSFGRETGELFF. CDR3 DNA sequence: TGTGCCAGCAGCTTCGGTAGAGAGACCGGGGAGCTGTTTTTT. The chain uses TRBV7-3 and TRBJ2-2; D unclear. Germline values: CDR1 SGHTA, CDR2 FQGTGA. The CDR3 spans 14 residues. The V gene lost 3 bases and the J gene lost 5 bases, with 10 bases spanning the gap. Combining the CDR3 with reference TRBV7-3 and TRBJ2-2 gives the whole variable domain GAGVSQTPSNKVTEKGKYVELRCDPISGHTALYWYRQSLGQGPEFLIYFQGTGAADDSGLPNDRFFAVRPEGSVSTLKIQRTERGDSAVYLCASSFGRETGELFFGEGSRLTVL.

This chain links TRBV1 with TRBJ2-1; the table's TRBD2 call for D was not verified on the DNA. TRBV1 is a documented pseudogene. The CDR3 runs to 16 residues. The CDR3 nucleotides are TGCACCAGCAGCCAAGCTGAGGCGGGAGTGGCCAATGAGCAGTTCTTC. Protein product: CTSSQAEAGVANEQFF.

This clone was observed once. The J gene is TRBJ2-7, the V gene TRBV6-5; the match to TRBD1 covers 7 bases. V gave up 6 bases and J gave up 3 bases; unmatched junction bases: 8. CDR3 length: 14 amino acids. The germline CDR1 and CDR2 sequences are MNHEY and SVGAGI. For the CDR3, the DNA is TGTGCCAGCAGGAAGGGACAGTTATACTACGAGCAGTACTTC. Translation gives CASRKGQLYYEQYF.

The rearrangement joins TRBV5-4 to TRBJ2-7; weak D call: TRBD1 (5 bases). V lost 4 bases, J lost 5 bases, and 16 bases lay in between. The CDR3 has 14 amino acids. From germline, CDR1 is SGHNT and CDR2 YYREEE (reference sequence). The CDR3, as DNA: TGTGCCAGCAGCCAAGACAGTCGATCGGACGAGCAGTACTTC. Encoded protein: CASSQDSRSDEQYF.

About this clone: Other DNA sequences in this sample translate to the same CDR3. The chain couples TRBV27 to TRBJ2-1; D gene ambiguous. From germline, CDR1 is MNHEY and CDR2 SMNVEV (reference sequence). The CDR3 sequence is 11 residues long. V gave up 6 bases and J gave up 10 bases, with 10 bases separating them. In nucleotides, the CDR3 is TGTGCCAGCAGCGCGTTTCGAGAGCAGTTCTTC. Its protein is CASSAFREQFF.

V is TRBV28 and J is TRBJ1-5; D is ambiguous. Deletions cut 4 bases from V and 1 base from J, with 14 bases between. Germline lookup yields CDR1 MDHEN and CDR2 SYDVKM. This CDR3 comprises 16 residues. The CDR3 loop is CASSSRFWGSNQPQHF. The CDR3 DNA reads as TGTGCCAGCAGTTCCAGATTTTGGGGAAGCAATCAGCCCCAGCATTTT.

This sequence joins TRBV27 and TRBJ2-7, with D hard to call. The CDR3 loop spans 14 amino acids. V shed 3 bases and J shed 5 bases, with 14 bases lying between them. Germline V gene lookup returns CDR1 MNHEY and CDR2 SMNVEV (reference sequence). CDR3 nucleotides: TGTGCCAGCAGTTTTCTCAGTAAGGTCCACGAGCAGTACTTC. Protein: CASSFLSKVHEQYF.

The V gene is TRBV6-5, the J gene TRBJ2-7, with 9 bases matching TRBD1. CDR3 length: 14 amino acids. In germline, CDR1 is MNHEY, CDR2 SVGAGI. Trimming removed 10 bases from V and 5 bases from J; junction bases left unmatched: 12. This CDR3 reads CATTLGQGSHEQYF. The DNA of the CDR3 is TGTGCCACTACTCTTGGACAGGGGAGCCACGAGCAGTACTTC.

The rearrangement joins TRBV7-9 to TRBJ2-1; perhaps TRBD2 as D (6 bases). This CDR3 region has 16 residues. Germline-derived CDR1 and CDR2 are SEHNR and FQNEAQ (reference sequence). V lost 5 bases and J lost 3, with 17 bases in between. CDR3 nucleotides: TGTGCCAGCAGCAGCCGGGGCGGGAATTTCTACAATGAGCAGTTCTTC. This gives the protein CASSSRGGNFYNEQFF.

The chain couples TRBV6-6 to TRBJ1-1; D unclear. Trimming left V 6 bases short and J 10 bases short, with 18 bases between. CDR1 and CDR2 (germline): MNHNY, SVGAGI (reference sequence). This CDR3 comprises 13 residues. Written as DNA, the CDR3 is TGTGCCAGCAGCACCCCGACTGGGAGAAGAGCTTTCTTT. Translation gives CASSTPTGRRAFF.

On this clone: The CDR3 end shows no conserved phenylalanine or tryptophan, and so a read error is likely. Because the CDR3's place on the DNA is in doubt, the DNA is left out and the CDR3 is given as listed by TCRdb. The rearrangement links TRBV10-1 to TRBJ1-3; the table names TRBD1, a call not compared with the DNA. The germline gives CDR1 WNHNN, CDR2 SYGVQD (reference sequence). Both ends counted, the CDR3 spans 11 residues. CDR3 region: CASSERTGGPL.

V gene TRBV6-1 combines with J gene TRBJ2-7; D gene ambiguous. This CDR3 comprises 13 residues. Germline loops: CDR1 MNHNS, CDR2 SASEGT. The V end was cut by 2 bases, the J end by 2 bases, with 7 bases between. DNA of the CDR3: TGTGCCAGCAGTGAATACATCGCCTACGAGCAGTACTTC. This gives the protein CASSEYIAYEQYF.

This chain connects TRBV7-9 to TRBJ2-5; D unclear. The CDR3 contains 14 residues. Trimming took 5 bases from V and 1 from J, leaving 11 bases between them. Germline lookup yields CDR1 SEHNR and CDR2 FQNEAQ (reference sequence). Here the CDR3 reads CASSTTGGQETQYF. CDR3 coding DNA: TGTGCCAGCAGCACTACCGGCGGCCAAGAGACCCAGTACTTC.

The chain joins TRBV19 to TRBJ2-5; no firm D call. V shed 5 bases and J shed 7 bases, with 11 bases lying between them. The CDR3 totals 12 residues. CDR1 is LNHDA and CDR2 is SQIVND in the germline V gene (reference sequence). The DNA of the CDR3 is TGTGCCAGTAGTGAAAGCGTGGGGACCCAGTACTTC. Translation gives CASSESVGTQYF.

The chain joins TRBV19 to TRBJ2-1; 8 positions match TRBD1. CDR1 and CDR2 from the germline V gene are LNHDA and SQIVND (reference sequence). The CDR3 length is 13 residues. V lost 7 bases to trimming and J lost 8 bases; unmatched junction nucleotides: 7. CDR3 in amino acids: CASKSRGRDEQFF. The CDR3 DNA is TGTGCCAGTAAGTCCAGGGGGCGCGATGAGCAGTTCTTC.

The chain joins TRBV6-5 to TRBJ1-2, with D hard to call. The germline V gene encodes CDR1 MNHEY and CDR2 SVGAGI. The CDR3 extends over 14 amino acids. V dropped 2 bases and J dropped 3 bases, with 10 bases sitting between them. The CDR3, as DNA: TGTGCCAGCAGTTACGTCGGCGGTGACTATGGCTACACCTTC. Translation gives CASSYVGGDYGYTF.

This rearrangement joins TRBV6-6 to TRBJ2-7, with 7 bases matching TRBD2. The CDR3 is 14 amino acids. The germline CDR1 and CDR2 sequences are MNHNY and SVGAGI (reference sequence). V dropped 3 bases and J dropped 2; count of bases not matched to a gene: 4. This chain's CDR3 is CASSYTSVAYEQYF. The CDR3 nucleotides are TGTGCCAGCAGTTATACTAGCGTCGCCTACGAGCAGTACTTC.

V and J are TRBV7-9 and TRBJ1-1; the D gene is possibly TRBD1 (5 bases). CDR3 size: 12 residues. Germline CDR1 is SEHNR and CDR2 is FQNEAQ (reference sequence). Trimming cost V 5 bases and J 4 bases, with 8 bases left between them. This CDR3 is CASSPQGTEAFF. The DNA for the CDR3 is TGTGCCAGCAGCCCCCAGGGCACTGAAGCTTTCTTT.

The rearrangement uses TRBV2 and TRBJ2-7; TRBD2 matches 11 bases. The CDR3 loop spans 15 amino acids. Germline V gene lookup returns CDR1 SNHLY and CDR2 FYNNEI. V was pared by 1 base and J by 3 bases, with 2 bases of the junction left unmatched. In nucleotides, the CDR3 is TGTGCCAGCAGTGAAGGACTAGCGGGAATCTACGAGCAGTACTTC. It specifies CASSEGLAGIYEQYF.

The gene calls are TRBV28 and TRBJ2-7; D may match TRBD1 or TRBD2 (7 bases each). This CDR3 spans 13 amino acids. Germline-derived CDR1 and CDR2 are MDHEN and SYDVKM. V lost 10 bases, J lost 4 bases, and 17 bases lay in between. The CDR3 DNA sequence: TGTGCCACCAGCGGGACAGCACTATACGAGCAGTACTTC. This translates into CATSGTALYEQYF.

V is TRBV28 and J is TRBJ2-7, with D unclear. Per germline, CDR1 MDHEN and CDR2 SYDVKM. V lost 7 bases and J 2 bases, leaving 15 bases between the germline ends. The CDR3 sequence is 14 residues long. The CDR3 DNA is TGTGCCAGCACCTACGATACGGCAGCCTACGAGCAGTACTTC. It yields the protein CASTYDTAAYEQYF.

The chain carries TRBV11-3 and TRBJ2-5, with 11 bases that match TRBD2. This CDR3 has 17 amino acids. Looked up from germline, CDR1 is SGHNT and CDR2 is YENEEA. V trimming: 5 bases; J trimming: 5 bases; junction bases outside the gene matches: 13. CDR3 nucleotides: TGTGCCAGCAGCATTACTAGCGGGAGTGCGATTAGGGAGACCCAGTACTTC. It is translated as CASSITSGSAIRETQYF.